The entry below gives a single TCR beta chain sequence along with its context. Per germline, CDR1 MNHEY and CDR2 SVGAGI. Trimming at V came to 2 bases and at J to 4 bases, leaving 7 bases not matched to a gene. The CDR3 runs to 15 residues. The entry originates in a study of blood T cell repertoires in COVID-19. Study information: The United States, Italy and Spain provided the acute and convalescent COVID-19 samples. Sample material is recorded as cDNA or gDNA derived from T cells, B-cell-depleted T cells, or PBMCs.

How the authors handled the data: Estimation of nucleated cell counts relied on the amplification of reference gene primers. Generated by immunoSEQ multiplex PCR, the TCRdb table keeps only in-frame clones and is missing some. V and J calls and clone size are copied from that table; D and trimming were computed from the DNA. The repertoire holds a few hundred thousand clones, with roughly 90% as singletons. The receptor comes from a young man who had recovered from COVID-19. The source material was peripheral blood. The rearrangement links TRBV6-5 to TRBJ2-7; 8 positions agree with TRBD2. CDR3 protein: CASSYRGGAGYEQYF. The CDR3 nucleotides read TGTGCCAGCAGTTACCGGGGGGGGGCAGGGTACGAGCAGTACTTC.